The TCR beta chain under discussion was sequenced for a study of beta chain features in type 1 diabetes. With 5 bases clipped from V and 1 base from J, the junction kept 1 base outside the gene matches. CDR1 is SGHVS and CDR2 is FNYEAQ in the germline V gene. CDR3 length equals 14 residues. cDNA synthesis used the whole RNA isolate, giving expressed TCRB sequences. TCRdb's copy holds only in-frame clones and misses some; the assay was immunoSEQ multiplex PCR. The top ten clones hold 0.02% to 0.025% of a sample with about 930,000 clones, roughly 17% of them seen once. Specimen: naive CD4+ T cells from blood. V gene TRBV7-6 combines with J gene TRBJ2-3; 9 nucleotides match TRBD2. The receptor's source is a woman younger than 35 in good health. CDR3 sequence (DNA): TGTGCCAGCAGCGCGGGAGGGCGCACAGATACGCAGTATTTT. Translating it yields CASSAGGRTDTQYF.